This paragraph reports one T cell receptor beta chain. This entry belongs to a study of blood T cell repertoires in COVID-19. Study background: From the United States, Italy and Spain came samples of acute and convalescent COVID-19.

Original processing notes: Scientists estimated how many nucleated cells there were by amplifying reference gene primers. Clones were sequenced by immunoSEQ multiplex PCR, and TCRdb holds only the in-frame ones, with some missing. The DNA gave D and trimming, while V, J and clone size come from that table. The repertoire holds roughly 300,000 clones, with roughly 87% as singletons. CDR1 and CDR2 (germline): LGHDT, YNNKEL (reference sequence). V dropped 2 bases and J dropped 6; count of bases not matched to a gene: 21. The CDR3 has 19 amino acids. Sequences were obtained from PBMCs or T cells enriched from blood (not recorded which). The chain carries TRBV3-1 (or the pseudogene TRBV3-2) and TRBJ1-2, with 7 bases aligning to TRBD1. The clonotype originates from a woman in her twenties or thirties who had recovered from COVID-19. CDR3 residues: CASSQISPGRGPRVDGYTF. The CDR3 coding sequence is TGTGCCAGCAGCCAAATCAGTCCCGGGAGGGGGCCCAGAGTTGATGGCTACACCTTC.